This T cell receptor (beta chain) originates from a study of type 1 regulatory T cells. Across the whole study: T-allo10 is a Tr1-enriched, alloantigen-specific CD4 T cell product made in vitro.

TCRdb recomputed calls from the reads with MiXCR, one row per CDR3 protein. There are 15,000 to 20,000 distinct CDR3 sequences in the sample; about a tenth occur only once, and more than 2.5% lies in the top ten. The CDR3 extends over 14 amino acids. Germline CDR1 SGHRS, CDR2 YFSETQ. Trimming cost V 6 bases and J 0 bases, with 9 bases left between them. This clonotype appeared many times. The TCR originated in a human donor in good health. V usage is TRBV5-1 and J usage is TRBJ2-2; D tentatively fits TRBD1 or TRBD2 (5 bases each). The sample was CD4+ T cells, either the whole sample or a sorted fraction (not recorded which). CDR3 sequence: CASIGTTNTGELFF. For the CDR3, the DNA is TGCGCCAGCATCGGGACCACGAACACCGGGGAGCTGTTTTTT.